Listed below are T cell receptor beta chains from one sample, sequenced in a study of T cells in Graves' hyperthyroidism and ophthalmopathy. MiXCR, run by TCRdb on the multiplex PCR reads, gives a single entry per CDR3 protein. The profile shows a few hundred thousand distinct CDR3 sequences, roughly 13% of them singletons. The sequenced material came from blood. Receptors were obtained from a woman in her 30s with Graves' hyperthyroidism that later progressed to Graves' ophthalmopathy. The CDR3 runs from the conserved cysteine through the conserved F or W. A D gene is named only where the DNA matches it firmly. Size is omitted from some rows. Given values are once, few, many or a class for expanded clones.

CASRSVLGNIQYF	TGTGCCAGTAGGAGTGTGTTGGGAAACATTCAGTACTTC	many	TRBJ2-4	.	TRBV6-2/TRBV6-3
CASSDGMGDTEAFF	TGCGCCAGCAGTGACGGGATGGGCGACACTGAAGCTTTCTTT	many	TRBJ1-1	.	TRBV10-1
CASSTGEDQPQHF	TGTGCCAGTTCGACAGGGGAGGATCAGCCCCAGCATTTT	many	TRBJ1-5	TRBD1	TRBV12-3/TRBV12-4
CSVGQGNGNTIYF	TGCAGCGTGGGACAGGGCAATGGAAACACCATATATTTT	few	TRBJ1-3	TRBD1	TRBV29-1
CSVGGVETGNTIYF	TGCAGCGTTGGGGGGGTAGAGACTGGAAACACCATATATTTT	few	TRBJ1-3	.	TRBV29-1
CASTRQGAHGYTF	TGTGCCAGCACTCGACAGGGGGCGCATGGCTACACCTTC	few	TRBJ1-2	TRBD1	TRBV28
CASSDRVPGQPQHF	TGTGCCAGTAGCGACAGGGTGCCAGGTCAGCCCCAGCATTTT	.	TRBJ1-5	TRBD1	TRBV19
CASSYLTTGETQYF	TGTGCCAGCAGCTACCTAACGACAGGGGAGACCCAGTACTTC	few	TRBJ2-5	TRBD1	TRBV7-9
CASSGSDYGYTF	TGTGCCAGCAGTGGTTCGGACTATGGCTACACCTTC	many	TRBJ1-2	.	TRBV5-5
CASSQVGTANTGELFF	TGTGCCAGCAGTCAGGTCGGGACGGCGAACACCGGGGAGCTGTTTTTT	many	TRBJ2-2	.	TRBV6-2/TRBV6-3
CASSPGLAGDGGELFF	TGTGCCAGCAGCCCAGGACTAGCGGGAGATGGCGGGGAGCTGTTTTTT	.	TRBJ2-2	TRBD2	TRBV3-1
CATSRDLANYNEQFF	TGTGCCACCAGCAGAGACTTAGCGAACTACAATGAGCAGTTCTTC	few	TRBJ2-1	.	TRBV15
CATSADNEQFF	TGTGCCACCAGCGCTGACAATGAGCAGTTCTTC	many	TRBJ2-1	.	TRBV24-1
CASSMGGNRGEQFF	TGTGCCAGTAGTATGGGCGGGAATAGAGGTGAGCAGTTCTTC	.	TRBJ2-1	.	TRBV19
CSVKGQYTGELFF	TGCAGCGTTAAGGGACAGTACACCGGGGAGCTGTTTTTT	many	TRBJ2-2	TRBD1	TRBV29-1
CAIRDGNTEAFF	TGTGCCATCAGGGACGGAAACACTGAAGCTTTCTTT	few	TRBJ1-1	.	TRBV10-3
CASSSSPTGAPNQPQHF	TGTGCCAGCAGTTCGTCACCGACAGGGGCTCCTAATCAGCCCCAGCATTTT	many	TRBJ1-5	TRBD1	TRBV12-3/TRBV12-4
CASSQQGVEAFF	TGTGCCAGCAGTCAACAGGGGGTTGAAGCTTTCTTT	many	TRBJ1-1	TRBD1	TRBV7-9
CASRVRGENSPLHF	TGTGCCAGCAGGGTGAGGGGGGAAAATTCACCCCTCCACTTT	.	TRBJ1-6	.	TRBV27
CASRSFSGGSNQPQHF	TGTGCCAGCAGGAGTTTTTCGGGGGGTAGCAATCAGCCCCAGCATTTT	many	TRBJ1-5	.	TRBV12-3/TRBV12-4
CAREGTYRGYTF	TGTGCCCGGGAGGGCACCTACCGTGGCTACACCTTC	many	TRBJ1-2	.	TRBV30
CATSEGTGTEEQYF	TGTGCCACCAGTGAGGGGACAGGCACGGAGGAGCAGTACTTC	many	TRBJ2-7	TRBD1	TRBV24-1
CASNDPSGNTIYF	TGTGCCAGCAATGACCCCTCTGGAAACACCATATATTTT	.	TRBJ1-3	.	TRBV2
CASSKGGGDQPQHF	TGTGCCAGCAGCAAAGGTGGGGGTGATCAGCCCCAGCATTTT	many	TRBJ1-5	.	TRBV2
CASSLGRGIGNTIYF	TGTGCCAGCAGCTTAGGAAGGGGAATAGGAAACACCATATATTTT	many	TRBJ1-3	.	TRBV7-8
CASSVDGRRTDTQYF	TGTGCCAGCAGCGTAGACGGGAGACGTACAGATACGCAGTATTTT	.	TRBJ2-3	.	TRBV9
CASSAQTNQPQHF	TGTGCTAGTAGCGCCCAAACTAATCAGCCCCAGCATTTT	many	TRBJ1-5	.	TRBV12-5
CAWSFTSAQGYTF	TGTGCCTGGAGTTTCACATCGGCCCAGGGCTACACCTTC	many	TRBJ1-2	.	TRBV30
CASSEAGGSSYNEQFF	TGTGCCAGCAGTGAAGCAGGGGGGAGCTCCTACAATGAGCAGTTCTTC	many	TRBJ2-1	.	TRBV2
CASKDTGFMNTEAFF	TGTGCCAGTAAGGACACGGGCTTTATGAACACTGAAGCTTTCTTT	.	TRBJ1-1	.	TRBV19
CASSHTSALNTEAFF	TGCGCCAGCAGCCACACCTCCGCTTTGAACACTGAAGCTTTCTTT	.	TRBJ1-1	.	TRBV4-1
CASSPRLAGGPDTQYF	TGTGCCAGCAGCCCCCGACTAGCGGGAGGGCCAGATACGCAGTATTTT	many	TRBJ2-3	TRBD2	TRBV11-2
CASSLPGVYNEQFF	TGCGCCAGCAGCTTGCCCGGCGTCTACAATGAGCAGTTCTTC	many	TRBJ2-1	.	TRBV5-1
CASSINGNTGELFF	TGTGCCAGTAGTATTAACGGAAACACCGGGGAGCTGTTTTTT	few	TRBJ2-2	.	TRBV19
CASIARAGSSYNEQFF	TGTGCCAGTATCGCAAGGGCGGGGAGCTCCTACAATGAGCAGTTCTTC	many	TRBJ2-1	.	TRBV19
CSVAGQMNTEAFF	TGCAGCGTAGCGGGACAGATGAACACTGAAGCTTTCTTT	many	TRBJ1-1	TRBD1	TRBV29-1
CASSESGTSQETQYF	TGTGCCAGCAGTGAATCGGGCACGAGTCAAGAGACCCAGTACTTC	many	TRBJ2-5	.	TRBV25-1
CSVLELAGGHNEQFF	TGCAGCGTCTTAGAGCTAGCGGGAGGGCACAATGAGCAGTTCTTC	.	TRBJ2-1	TRBD2	TRBV29-1
CASRLTGGGVNSPLHF	TGTGCCAGCAGACTCACAGGGGGCGGCGTTAATTCACCCCTCCACTTT	few	TRBJ1-6	TRBD1	TRBV6-1
CAISEHSSVNTEAFF	TGTGCCATCAGTGAGCACTCCTCCGTGAACACTGAAGCTTTCTTT	many	TRBJ1-1	.	TRBV10-3
CASRTGLTSSYNEQFF	TGTGCCAGCAGGACAGGACTGACGAGCTCCTACAATGAGCAGTTCTTC	many	TRBJ2-1	.	TRBV2
CASSRGTENTEAFF	TGTGCCAGCAGTCGCGGGACCGAGAACACTGAAGCTTTCTTT	many	TRBJ1-1	.	TRBV5-1
CASTGGARYEQYF	TGTGCCAGCACAGGGGGCGCGCGTTACGAGCAGTACTTC	many	TRBJ2-7	TRBD1	TRBV28
CAIRADREGVAFF	TGTGCCATCAGAGCGGACAGGGAAGGTGTAGCTTTCTTT	many	TRBJ1-1	TRBD1	TRBV10-3
CASSRGQGAISYGYTF	TGTGCCAGCAGCCGGGGACAGGGCGCTATTAGCTATGGCTACACCTTC	many	TRBJ1-2	TRBD1	TRBV5-5
CAWDRGQGYTF	TGTGCCTGGGACAGGGGGCAAGGCTACACCTTC	many	TRBJ1-2	TRBD1	TRBV30
CASTQPGHGGYEQYF	TGTGCCAGCACCCAGCCCGGACACGGGGGCTACGAGCAGTACTTC	few	TRBJ2-7	.	TRBV3-1
CASSLARSDQPQHF	TGTGCCAGCAGCCTGGCCAGATCGGACCAGCCCCAGCATTTT	.	TRBJ1-5	.	TRBV5-6
CARHINYGYTF	TGTGCCAGACACATTAACTATGGCTACACCTTC	many	TRBJ1-2	.	TRBV6-1
CAWSVYPAITYNEQFF	TGTGCCTGGAGTGTATATCCGGCGATTACGTACAATGAGCAGTTCTTC	.	TRBJ2-1	.	TRBV30
CSAPGGATGNTIYF	TGCAGTGCCCCCGGCGGGGCGACTGGAAACACCATATATTTT	.	TRBJ1-3	.	TRBV20-1
CASSLAAPNEQFF	TGTGCCAGCAGCTTGGCTGCCCCTAATGAGCAGTTCTTC	many	TRBJ2-1	.	TRBV7-6
CSAEHPSGSRNEQFF	TGCAGTGCTGAACATCCTAGCGGGAGTAGGAATGAGCAGTTCTTC	.	TRBJ2-1	TRBD2	TRBV20-1
CASSQDSGRASVQYF	TGTGCCAGCAGCCAAGATAGCGGGAGGGCGTCAGTGCAGTACTTC	few	TRBJ2-7	TRBD2	TRBV14